This T cell receptor (beta chain) was captured by sequencing in a study of PD-1 blockade in classical Hodgkin lymphoma. Time point defined: cycle 4 day 1 (C4D1), after 5 to 7 weeks of nivolumab. Each of the patients experienced relapse following autologous stem cell transplantation, and their brentuximab vedotin exposure differed. The investigators isolated CD8+ T cells from thawed PBMCs using magnetic negative selection. The assay was immunoSEQ multiplex PCR, and TCRdb's table has in-frame clones only and misses some. The sample includes some 20,000 clones, over 65% of them seen just once. The germline gives CDR1 SGHVS, CDR2 FNYEAQ. The CDR3 loop spans 12 amino acids. Trimming shortened V by 0 bases and J by 12 bases, and 6 bases separated the two germline ends.

The chain is built from TRBV7-6 and TRBJ1-6; D gene unclear. This TCR was recovered from a human donor with classical Hodgkin lymphoma. Sample: CD8+ T cells from blood, taken before the fourth cycle of nivolumab. CDR3 residues: CASSLAVGPLHF. The CDR3, as DNA: TGTGCCAGCAGCTTAGCCGTTGGACCCCTCCACTTT.